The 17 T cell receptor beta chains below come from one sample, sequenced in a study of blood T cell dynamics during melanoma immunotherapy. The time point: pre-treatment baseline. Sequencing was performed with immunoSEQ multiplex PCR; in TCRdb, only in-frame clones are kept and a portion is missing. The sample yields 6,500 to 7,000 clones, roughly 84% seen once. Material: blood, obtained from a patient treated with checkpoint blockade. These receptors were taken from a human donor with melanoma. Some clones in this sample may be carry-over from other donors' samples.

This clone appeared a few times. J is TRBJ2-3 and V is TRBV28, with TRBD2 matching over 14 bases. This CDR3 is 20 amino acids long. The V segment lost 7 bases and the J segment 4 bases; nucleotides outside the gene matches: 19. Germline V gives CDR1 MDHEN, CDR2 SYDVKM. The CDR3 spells CASTPQDGGTSGSTADTQYF. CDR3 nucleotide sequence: TGTGCCAGCACCCCTCAGGACGGGGGGACTAGCGGGAGTACCGCAGATACGCAGTATTTT.

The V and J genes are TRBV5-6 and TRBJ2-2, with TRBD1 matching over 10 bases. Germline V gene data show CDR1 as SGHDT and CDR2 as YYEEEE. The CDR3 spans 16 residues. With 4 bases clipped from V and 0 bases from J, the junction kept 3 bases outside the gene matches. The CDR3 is CASSRQGAPNTGELFF. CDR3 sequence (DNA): TGTGCCAGCAGCAGACAGGGGGCTCCGAACACCGGGGAGCTGTTTTTT.

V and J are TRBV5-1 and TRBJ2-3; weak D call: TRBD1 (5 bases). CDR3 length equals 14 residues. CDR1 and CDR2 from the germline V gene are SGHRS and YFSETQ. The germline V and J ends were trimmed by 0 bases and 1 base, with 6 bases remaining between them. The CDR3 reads CASSLGGGTDTQYF. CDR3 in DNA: TGCGCCAGCAGCTTGGGGGGCGGCACAGATACGCAGTATTTT.

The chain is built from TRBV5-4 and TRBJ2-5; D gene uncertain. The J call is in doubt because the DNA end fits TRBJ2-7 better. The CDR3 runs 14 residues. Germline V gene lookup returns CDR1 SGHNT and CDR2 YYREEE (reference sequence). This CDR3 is CASSLPEPGYEQYF. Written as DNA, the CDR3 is TGTGCCAGCAGCTTGCCGGAGCCCGGCTACGAGCAGTACTTC.

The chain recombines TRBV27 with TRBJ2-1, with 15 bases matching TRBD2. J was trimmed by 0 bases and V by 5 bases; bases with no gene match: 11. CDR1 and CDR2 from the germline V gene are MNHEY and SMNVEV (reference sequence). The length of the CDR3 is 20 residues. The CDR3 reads CASSKPGLAGGHSSYNEQFF. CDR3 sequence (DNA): TGTGCCAGCAGTAAACCGGGACTAGCGGGGGGCCACAGCTCCTACAATGAGCAGTTCTTC.

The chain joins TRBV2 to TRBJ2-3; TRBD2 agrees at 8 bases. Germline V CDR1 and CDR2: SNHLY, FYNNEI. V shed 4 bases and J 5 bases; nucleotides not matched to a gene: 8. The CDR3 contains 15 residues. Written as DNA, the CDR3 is TGTGCCAGCAGTGTGGAAGCGGGAGCAGGAGATACGCAGTATTTT. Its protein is CASSVEAGAGDTQYF.

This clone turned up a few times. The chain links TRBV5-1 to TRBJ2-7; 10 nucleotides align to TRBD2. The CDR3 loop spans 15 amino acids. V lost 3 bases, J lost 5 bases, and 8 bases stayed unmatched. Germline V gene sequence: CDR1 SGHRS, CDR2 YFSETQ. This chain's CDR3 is CASSSGLAALNEQYF. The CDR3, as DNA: TGCGCCAGCAGCTCAGGACTAGCGGCCCTGAACGAGCAGTACTTC.

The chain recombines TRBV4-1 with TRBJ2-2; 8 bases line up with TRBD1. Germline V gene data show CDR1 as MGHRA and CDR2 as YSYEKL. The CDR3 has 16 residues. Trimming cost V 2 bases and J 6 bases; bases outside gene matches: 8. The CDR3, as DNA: TGCGCCAGCAGCCAACCCGACAGGGGACTTGCCGGGGAGCTGTTTTTT. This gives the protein CASSQPDRGLAGELFF.

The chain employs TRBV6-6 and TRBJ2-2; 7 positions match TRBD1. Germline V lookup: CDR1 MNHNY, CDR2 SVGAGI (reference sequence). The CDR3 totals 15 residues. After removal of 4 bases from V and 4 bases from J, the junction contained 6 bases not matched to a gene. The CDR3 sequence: CASSLGGFGTGELFF. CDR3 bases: TGTGCCAGCAGTTTAGGGGGCTTCGGCACCGGGGAGCTGTTTTTT.

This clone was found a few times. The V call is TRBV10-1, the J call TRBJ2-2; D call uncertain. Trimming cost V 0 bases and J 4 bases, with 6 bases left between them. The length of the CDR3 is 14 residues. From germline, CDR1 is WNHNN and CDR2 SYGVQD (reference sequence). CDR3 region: CASSESTVTGELFF. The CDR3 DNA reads TGCGCCAGCAGTGAGTCGACCGTCACCGGGGAGCTGTTTTTT.

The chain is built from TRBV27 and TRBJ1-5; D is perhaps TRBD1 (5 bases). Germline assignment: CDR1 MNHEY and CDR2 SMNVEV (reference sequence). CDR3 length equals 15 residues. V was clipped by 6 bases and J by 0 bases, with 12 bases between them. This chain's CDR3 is CASRTVKNSNQPQHF. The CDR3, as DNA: TGTGCCAGCAGGACAGTCAAAAATAGCAATCAGCCCCAGCATTTT.

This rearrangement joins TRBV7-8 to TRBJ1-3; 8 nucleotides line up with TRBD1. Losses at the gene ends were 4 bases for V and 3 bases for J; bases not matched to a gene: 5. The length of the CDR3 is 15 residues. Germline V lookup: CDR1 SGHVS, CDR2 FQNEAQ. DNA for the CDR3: TGTGCCAGCAGCTCCCAGGGGGCCGGTGGAAACACCATATATTTT. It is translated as CASSSQGAGGNTIYF.

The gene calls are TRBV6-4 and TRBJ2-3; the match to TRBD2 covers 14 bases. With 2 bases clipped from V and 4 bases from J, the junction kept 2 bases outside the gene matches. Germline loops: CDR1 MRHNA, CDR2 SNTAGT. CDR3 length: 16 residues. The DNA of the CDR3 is TGTGCCAGCAGTGACGGACTAGCGGGGGGAGCAGATACGCAGTATTTT. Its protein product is CASSDGLAGGADTQYF.

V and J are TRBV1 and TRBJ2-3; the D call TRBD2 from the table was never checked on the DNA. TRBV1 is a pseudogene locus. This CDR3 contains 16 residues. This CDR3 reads CTSRPGPAGSLNTQYF. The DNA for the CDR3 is TGCACCAGCAGACCCGGACCAGCGGGGAGTTTGAATACGCAGTATTTT.

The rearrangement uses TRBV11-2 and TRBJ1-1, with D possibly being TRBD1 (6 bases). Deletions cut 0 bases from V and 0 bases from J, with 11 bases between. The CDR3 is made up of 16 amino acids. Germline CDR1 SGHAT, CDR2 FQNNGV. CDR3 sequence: CASSLDLAGVNTEAFF. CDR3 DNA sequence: TGTGCCAGCAGCTTAGATCTGGCAGGGGTGAACACTGAAGCTTTCTTT.

The CDR3 reads CASSLLVGQEETQYF. For the CDR3, the DNA is TGTGCCAGCTCCTTACTGGTGGGTCAAGAAGAGACCCAGTACTTC. This rearrangement joins TRBV7-2 to TRBJ2-5; D ambiguous. V lost 8 bases to trimming and J lost 3 bases, with 19 bases between them. The CDR3 is 15 amino acids. Germline V gene data show CDR1 as SGHTA and CDR2 as FQGNSA.

CDR3 coding DNA: TGCGCCAGCAGTCCGCCAGGAGTGGAGACCCAGTACTTC. Its translation is CASSPPGVETQYF. The chain employs TRBV10-1 and TRBJ2-5; the D is unclear. Germline V gene data show CDR1 as WNHNN and CDR2 as SYGVQD (reference sequence). V was shortened by 5 bases and J by 5 bases, with 12 bases between the two germline ends. The length of the CDR3 is 13 residues.